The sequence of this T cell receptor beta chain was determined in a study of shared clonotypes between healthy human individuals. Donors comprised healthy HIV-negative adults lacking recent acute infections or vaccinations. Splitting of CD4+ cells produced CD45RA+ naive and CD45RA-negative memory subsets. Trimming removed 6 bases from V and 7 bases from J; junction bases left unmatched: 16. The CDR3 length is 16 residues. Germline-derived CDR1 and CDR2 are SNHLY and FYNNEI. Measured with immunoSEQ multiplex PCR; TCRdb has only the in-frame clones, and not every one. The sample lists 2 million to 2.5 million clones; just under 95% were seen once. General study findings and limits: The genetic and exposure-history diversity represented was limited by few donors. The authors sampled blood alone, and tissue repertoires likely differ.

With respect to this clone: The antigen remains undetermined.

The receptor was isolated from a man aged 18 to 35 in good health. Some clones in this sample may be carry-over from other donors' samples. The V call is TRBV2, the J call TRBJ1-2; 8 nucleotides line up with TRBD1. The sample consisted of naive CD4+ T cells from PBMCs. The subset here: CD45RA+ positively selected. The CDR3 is CASRDLRVGQGGGYTF. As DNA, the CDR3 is TGTGCCAGCAGAGACCTCCGGGTAGGACAGGGAGGTGGCTACACCTTC.